A single sample gave rise to the 25 T cell receptor beta chains below, sequenced in a study of cytomegalovirus exposure and HLA in healthy donors. Amplification used 60 Vbeta primers and 13 Jbeta primers. The assay was immunoSEQ multiplex PCR, and TCRdb's table has in-frame clones only and misses some. The sample yields about 98,000 clones, around 81% seen once. The sequenced sample consisted of PBMCs. These receptor sequences come from a female donor in good health and CMV-seropositive.

The rearrangement joins TRBV15 to TRBJ2-1; 14 nucleotides agree with TRBD2. J lost 6 bases, V lost 4 bases, and 2 bases had no gene match. This CDR3 is 15 amino acids long. Germline V lookup: CDR1 LNHNV, CDR2 YYDKDF (reference sequence). As DNA, the CDR3 is TGTGCCACCAGCAAGGGACTAGCGGGAGTCAATGAGCAGTTCTTC. Translating gives CATSKGLAGVNEQFF.

The chain employs TRBV7-3 and TRBJ2-1; D possibly corresponds to TRBD2 (5 bases). This CDR3 has 13 residues. Germline lookup yields CDR1 SGHTA and CDR2 FQGTGA. Trimming cost V 3 bases and J 3 bases, with 6 bases left between them. In DNA, the CDR3 is TGTGCCAGCAGCTTCGACTACTACAATGAGCAGTTCTTC. Translating it yields CASSFDYYNEQFF.

This clone was detected only a few times. The chain is built from TRBV19 and TRBJ2-1, with TRBD2 matching 11 bases. The CDR3 runs to 15 residues. J was trimmed by 6 bases and V by 1 base; bases with no gene match: 2. The germline V gene encodes CDR1 LNHDA and CDR2 SQIVND (reference sequence). Written as DNA, the CDR3 is TGTGCCAGTAGTATAGTAGCGGGGGGGCGCAATGAGCAGTTCTTC. It translates to CASSIVAGGRNEQFF.

This clone has only a few counts. The CDR3 reads CASRTHRGGQETQYF. The CDR3 nucleotides are TGTGCCAGCAGGACGCACAGGGGAGGCCAAGAGACCCAGTACTTC. The chain combines TRBV6-5 with TRBJ2-5, with D tentatively TRBD1 (7 bases). Germline V gives CDR1 MNHEY, CDR2 SVGAGI. Trimming left V 6 bases short and J 1 base short, with 15 bases between. The CDR3 is made up of 15 amino acids.

In this sample, this clone turned up once. This chain connects TRBV30 to TRBJ2-1; 16 bases match TRBD2. This CDR3 spans 19 amino acids. CDR1 GTSNPN and CDR2 SVGIG come from the germline V gene (reference sequence). With V trimmed by 2 bases and J by 0 bases, 7 bases remained unmatched. The CDR3 here is CAWSRYGTSGRDSYNEQFF. The CDR3 nucleotides are TGTGCCTGGAGTCGCTACGGGACTAGCGGGAGGGACTCCTACAATGAGCAGTTCTTC.

The J gene is TRBJ2-5, the V gene TRBV5-4; 9 bases map to TRBD2. The junction had 13 bases not matched to a gene; V was cut back by 5 bases and J by 5 bases. The CDR3 runs to 16 residues. Germline V gene sequence: CDR1 SGHNT, CDR2 YYREEE (reference sequence). The CDR3 loop is CASSSSVAGAGETQYF. As DNA, the CDR3 is TGTGCCAGCAGTTCTTCCGTAGCGGGGGCTGGGGAGACCCAGTACTTC.

The chain combines TRBV7-8 with TRBJ2-1; TRBD2 matches at 7 bases. V trimming: 5 bases; J trimming: 0 bases; junction bases outside the gene matches: 10. The germline CDR1 and CDR2 sequences are SGHVS and FQNEAQ. The CDR3 spans 17 residues. The CDR3 here is CASSTPRLAGSYNEQFF. The CDR3 region has the DNA TGTGCCAGCAGCACCCCCCGACTAGCCGGCTCCTACAATGAGCAGTTCTTC.

V usage is TRBV2 and J usage is TRBJ1-2, with unresolved D. V lost 6 bases and J lost 7, with 6 bases in between. CDR3 length equals 10 residues. Germline lookup yields CDR1 SNHLY and CDR2 FYNNEI. The CDR3 DNA reads TGTGCCAGCAGGGCCCTTGGCTACACCTTC. Translated: CASRALGYTF. The full variable domain, its missing parts supplied by reference TRBV2 and TRBJ1-2, is EPEVTQTPSHQVTQMGQEVILRCVPISNHLYFYWYRQILGQKVEFLVSFYNNEISEKSEIFDDQFSVERPDGSNFTLKIRSTKLEDSAMYFCASRALGYTFGSGTRLTVV.

The chain is built from TRBV20-1 and TRBJ2-2; D gene uncertain. Germline-derived CDR1 and CDR2 are DFQATT and SNEGSKA (reference sequence). Trimming cost V 6 bases and J 8 bases, with 10 bases left between them. The CDR3 contains 11 residues. This CDR3 is CSASFAGELFF. In DNA, the CDR3 is TGCAGTGCATCGTTTGCGGGGGAGCTGTTTTTT.

The genes are TRBV6-1 and TRBJ1-1; 9 positions match TRBD1. The CDR3 has 16 amino acids. CDR1 is MNHNS, CDR2 SASEGT, per germline. Trimming cost V 3 bases and J 0 bases; bases outside gene matches: 5. The CDR3 DNA reads TGTGCCAGCAGTGACGGACAGGGGTTAATGAACACTGAAGCTTTCTTT. Protein: CASSDGQGLMNTEAFF.

V gene TRBV11-3 combines with J gene TRBJ2-1; D possibly corresponds to TRBD1 (6 bases). This CDR3 is 11 amino acids long. The germline CDR1 and CDR2 sequences are SGHNT and YENEEA. Between the trimmed V and J ends, which lost 8 bases and 5 bases, there was a span of 7 bases. The CDR3 DNA reads as TGTGCCAGCGGGACAAACAATGAGCAGTTCTTC. Amino acid sequence: CASGTNNEQFF.

This clone occurred once. The chain is built from TRBV19 and TRBJ1-1; TRBD1 aligns across 7 bases. V dropped 5 bases and J dropped 1; count of bases not matched to a gene: 4. Germline V CDR1 and CDR2: LNHDA, SQIVND (reference sequence). The CDR3 is 14 residues long. The CDR3 bases are TGTGCCAGTAGTGCTGGACAGGAGAACACTGAAGCTTTCTTT. It codes for CASSAGQENTEAFF.

The V and J genes are TRBV18 and TRBJ2-2; 14 nucleotides match TRBD2. V was clipped by 2 bases and J by 1 base; unmatched bases: 3. CDR3 size: 18 residues. Germline CDR1 reads KGHSH; CDR2 reads LQKENI. The CDR3: CASSPRTSGGMNTGELFF. CDR3 bases: TGTGCCAGCTCACCAAGGACTAGCGGGGGGATGAACACCGGGGAGCTGTTTTTT.

The chain links TRBV6-5 to TRBJ1-1; D not resolved. The ends were cut back, 6 bases at V and 5 bases at J, with 10 bases in the middle. Looked up from germline, CDR1 is MNHEY and CDR2 is SVGAGI. The CDR3 extends over 12 amino acids. Written as DNA, the CDR3 is TGTGCCAGCAGGTCCCTCGGGACTGAAGCTTTCTTT. This translates into CASRSLGTEAFF.

This sequence joins TRBV29-1 and TRBJ2-7; D uncertain. Deletions cut 4 bases from V and 3 bases from J, with 19 bases between. The CDR3 has 15 amino acids. Germline CDR1 reads SQVTM; CDR2 reads ANQGSEA. Written as DNA, the CDR3 is TGCAGCGTTGGTACAGCCGCTCCCCAATACTACGAGCAGTACTTC. Amino acid sequence: CSVGTAAPQYYEQYF.

CDR3 DNA: TGTGCCAGCAGCGGAACAGGGGGTCAGAGCAATCAGCCCCAGCATTTT. Translating it yields CASSGTGGQSNQPQHF. The chain links TRBV7-9 to TRBJ1-5, with 8 nucleotides matching TRBD1. This CDR3 spans 16 amino acids. CDR1 and CDR2 (germline): SEHNR, FQNEAQ (reference sequence). The ends lost 5 bases at V and 1 base at J; junction bases unmatched: 7.

The chain employs TRBV7-6 and TRBJ2-3; D perhaps matches TRBD2 (5 bases). Germline V gene data show CDR1 as SGHVS and CDR2 as FNYEAQ. This CDR3 has 15 amino acids. V was shortened by 2 bases and J by 6 bases, with 15 bases between the two germline ends. CDR3 in amino acids: CASSLSPPGLDTQYF. The CDR3 coding sequence is TGTGCCAGCAGCTTATCTCCACCGGGGTTGGATACGCAGTATTTT.

This chain uses TRBV11-2 with TRBJ2-3; 10 nucleotides align to TRBD2. Germline V gene data show CDR1 as SGHAT and CDR2 as FQNNGV. V trimming: 11 bases; J trimming: 9 bases; junction bases outside the gene matches: 11. The length of the CDR3 is 13 residues. CDR3 sequence: CASTSGPLQTQYF. The CDR3 coding sequence is TGTGCCTCGACTAGCGGGCCTTTGCAGACGCAGTATTTT.

This sequence joins TRBV28 and TRBJ2-7; D not certain. Trimming took 6 bases from V and 2 from J, leaving 5 bases between them. Germline V gene lookup returns CDR1 MDHEN and CDR2 SYDVKM. This CDR3 has 11 residues. Here the CDR3 DNA reads TGTGCCAGCAGCACAACCTACGAGCAGTACTTC. Its protein is CASSTTYEQYF.

The DNA for the CDR3 is TGTGCCAGCTCCATCACTCAAACTAACTATGGCTACACCTTC. Protein product: CASSITQTNYGYTF. This chain connects TRBV6-5 to TRBJ1-2; no clear D gene. The CDR3 totals 14 residues. V was shortened by 8 bases and J by 0 bases, with 13 bases between the two germline ends. The germline V gene encodes CDR1 MNHEY and CDR2 SVGAGI.

CDR3 bases: TGTGCCAGCAGGTACCGACTGGTCCAAGAGACCCAGTACTTC. It encodes CASRYRLVQETQYF. V and J are TRBV7-8 and TRBJ2-5; D gene uncertain. The CDR3 runs 14 residues. Germline loops: CDR1 SGHVS, CDR2 FQNEAQ. Trimming took 6 bases from V and 1 from J, leaving 12 bases between them.

The gene calls are TRBV27 and TRBJ2-3; 7 bases agree with TRBD1. Germline trimming cut 5 bases from V and 1 base from J; bases unmatched to any gene: 3. Germline loops: CDR1 MNHEY, CDR2 SMNVEV (reference sequence). The CDR3 is made up of 14 amino acids. The DNA for the CDR3 is TGTGCCAGCAGTGAAGGGACAGGCACAGATACGCAGTATTTT. Its protein is CASSEGTGTDTQYF.

This chain uses TRBV5-4 with TRBJ1-1; D gene unclear. CDR3 length: 11 residues. CDR1 and CDR2 from the germline V gene are SGHNT and YYREEE (reference sequence). Trimming pared 8 bases from V and 4 bases from J, leaving 9 bases between. CDR3 coding DNA: TGTGCCAGTGGGAGGACCACTGAAGCTTTCTTT. Translated, it gives CASGRTTEAFF.

The chain joins TRBV10-1 to TRBJ2-2; tentatively, D is TRBD1 (6 bases). The CDR3 runs 14 residues. Trimming stripped 6 bases from V and 6 bases from J, with 14 bases between. Looked up from germline, CDR1 is WNHNN and CDR2 is SYGVQD (reference sequence). CDR3 sequence reads: CASSYRVDAGELFF. CDR3 sequence (DNA): TGCGCCAGCAGCTACAGGGTCGATGCCGGGGAGCTGTTTTTT.

This clone was detected only once. The rearrangement joins TRBV5-1 to TRBJ1-4; the D gene is possibly TRBD1 (5 bases). The CDR3 has 15 residues. Germline loops: CDR1 SGHRS, CDR2 YFSETQ. Trimming took off 0 bases at V and 7 bases at J, with 13 bases between the two ends. The CDR3 here is CASSLGGREAEKLFF. The CDR3 region has the DNA TGCGCCAGCAGCTTGGGGGGCAGGGAGGCTGAAAAACTGTTTTTT.